Shown below are 24 T cell receptor beta chains from a single sample sequenced in a study of regulatory T cells in long-lasting Graves disease. Time point described: newly diagnosed GD, antithyroid drugs for less than 3 months. Preparation of the TCR library used RNA extracted from PBMCs. With iRepertoire HTBI primers and Arm-PCR of CDR3 regions, TCR beta libraries were built. A single record per CDR3 protein comes from TCRdb applying MiXCR to the multiplex PCR reads. The table lists about 470,000 distinct CDR3 sequences, 15% of them singletons. This sample also belongs to another study, concerning T cells in Graves' hyperthyroidism and ophthalmopathy.

Sample: peripheral blood mononuclear cells (PBMCs), taken at new diagnosis, from a patient treated with antithyroid drugs. The receptor set was obtained from a woman aged 25-40 years with Graves disease.

This clonotype was detected ten times or more. V gene TRBV4-1 combines with J gene TRBJ1-2; 10 positions match TRBD1. The CDR3 contains 15 residues. The germline gives CDR1 MGHRA, CDR2 YSYEKL. Trimming removed 5 bases from V and 7 bases from J; junction bases left unmatched: 10. The CDR3 spells CASSAFGTGVGGYTF. As DNA, the CDR3 is TGCGCCAGCAGCGCCTTCGGGACAGGGGTTGGTGGCTACACCTTC.

This clonotype showed up many times. This chain joins TRBV2 and TRBJ2-7; TRBD2 is a possible D gene (6 bases). V was shortened by 1 base and J by 2 bases, with 12 bases between the two germline ends. This CDR3 has 15 amino acids. The germline V gene encodes CDR1 SNHLY and CDR2 FYNNEI. The CDR3 bases are TGTGCCAGCAGTGAAGGCGGCGGGGCGACCTACGAGCAGTACTTC. Encoded protein: CASSEGGGATYEQYF.

In its sample, this clonotype was seen many times. The J gene is TRBJ2-7, the V gene TRBV2, with a tentative D call TRBD2 (6 bases). Germline CDR1 is SNHLY and CDR2 is FYNNEI. This CDR3 region has 12 residues. The ends were cut back, 7 bases at V and 4 bases at J, with 11 bases in the middle. The CDR3 nucleotides read TGTGCCAGCACTAGCGAGTCTTACGAGCAGTACTTC. This gives the protein CASTSESYEQYF.

In its sample, this clonotype was seen a few times. V usage is TRBV12-3 or TRBV12-4 and J usage is TRBJ2-1; 9 bases match TRBD1. Germline trimming cut 1 base from V and 6 bases from J; bases unmatched to any gene: 7. This CDR3 contains 16 residues. The CDR3 DNA sequence: TGTGCCAGCAGTTTAGTATCCGGGACAGGGACCAATGAGCAGTTCTTC. Amino acid sequence: CASSLVSGTGTNEQFF.

This clonotype was detected many times. V is TRBV10-3 and J is TRBJ2-1; 9 bases agree with TRBD2. V dropped 4 bases and J dropped 5; count of bases not matched to a gene: 3. Germline values: CDR1 ENHRY, CDR2 SYGVKD. The CDR3 loop spans 14 amino acids. CDR3 nucleotide sequence: TGTGCCATCAGTGTAACTAGCGGGCACAATGAGCAGTTCTTC. This sequence encodes CAISVTSGHNEQFF.

This clonotype was counted many times. The chain joins TRBV11-2 to TRBJ2-7; D might be TRBD2 (6 bases). The CDR3 spans 12 residues. CDR1 and CDR2 (germline): SGHAT, FQNNGV. Trimming left V 5 bases short and J 9 bases short, with 14 bases between. The CDR3 DNA sequence: TGTGCCAGCAGCGACCCGGTCGGGGGGCAGTACTTC. Residues: CASSDPVGGQYF. Based on the CDR3 plus reference TRBV11-2 and TRBJ2-7, the full variable domain is EAGVAQSPRYKIIEKRQSVAFWCNPISGHATLYWYQQILGQGPKLLIQFQNNGVVDDSQLPKDRFSAERLKGVDSTLKIQPAKLEDSAVYLCASSDPVGGQYFGPGTRLTVT.

The V gene is TRBV28, the J gene TRBJ2-3; D remains unclear. This CDR3 is 14 amino acids long. The ends were cut back, 8 bases at V and 6 bases at J, with 18 bases in the middle. CDR1 and CDR2 from the germline V gene are MDHEN and SYDVKM. CDR3 nucleotides: TGTGCCAGCCTCACGCTAAAGAACGGGGATACGCAGTATTTT. Translating it yields CASLTLKNGDTQYF.

This chain uses TRBV24-1 with TRBJ2-1; 10 nucleotides match TRBD1. The CDR3 extends over 18 amino acids. CDR1 and CDR2 from the germline V gene are KGHDR and SFDVKD. The J segment lost 4 bases and the V segment lost 2 bases, leaving 10 bases of the junction unmatched. The DNA of the CDR3 is TGTGCCACCAGTGATTCGCGCTGGGGACAGGGGACTTACAATGAGCAGTTCTTC. Protein sequence: CATSDSRWGQGTYNEQFF.

This clonotype has just a few counts. The chain recombines TRBV6-2 or TRBV6-3 with TRBJ2-7; TRBD1 might be the D (6 bases). The CDR3 spans 13 residues. Germline-derived CDR1 and CDR2 are MNHEY and SVGEGT. V lost 7 bases to trimming and J lost 2 bases, with 12 bases between them. The CDR3 DNA sequence: TGTGCCAGCACCCCGGACAGAGCCTACGAGCAGTACTTC. It yields the protein CASTPDRAYEQYF.

This clonotype was recorded a few times. The chain joins TRBV5-1 to TRBJ2-7; 7 nucleotides match TRBD1. J was trimmed by 7 bases and V by 0 bases; bases with no gene match: 7. This CDR3 has 14 amino acids. Germline loops: CDR1 SGHRS, CDR2 YFSETQ. CDR3 protein: CASSLGTGIGEQYF. CDR3 coding DNA: TGCGCCAGCAGCTTGGGGACAGGAATTGGGGAGCAGTACTTC.

The chain links TRBV4-1 to TRBJ2-7; no reliable D call. Germline loops: CDR1 MGHRA, CDR2 YSYEKL. Trimming removed 2 bases from V and 0 bases from J, with 5 bases in between. CDR3 length: 13 amino acids. The DNA of the CDR3 is TGCGCCAGCAGCCAACTTGTCTCCTACGAGCAGTACTTC. It yields the protein CASSQLVSYEQYF.

This clonotype occurred many times. The V and J genes are TRBV30 and TRBJ2-6; D is unresolved. CDR3 length: 12 amino acids. Germline CDR1 and CDR2: GTSNPN and SVGIG (reference sequence). Trimming took 3 bases from V and 5 from J, leaving 5 bases between them. The CDR3 spells CAWRWRANVLTF. For the CDR3, the DNA is TGTGCCTGGAGGTGGAGGGCCAACGTCCTGACTTTC.

This clonotype was picked up many times. The V and J genes are TRBV11-2 and TRBJ2-7, with a tentative D call TRBD1 (5 bases). CDR1 is SGHAT and CDR2 is FQNNGV in the germline V gene. The V end lost 4 bases, the J end lost 4 bases, and 8 bases lay between the germline ends. The CDR3 consists of 12 residues. The CDR3 DNA reads TGTGCCAGCAGCTCGACAGTTTACGAGCAGTACTTC. Protein product: CASSSTVYEQYF.

The V and J genes are TRBV5-6 and TRBJ1-5, with D possibly matching TRBD1 (5 bases). The CDR3 sequence is 14 residues long. Germline V gives CDR1 SGHDT, CDR2 YYEEEE. The germline V and J ends were trimmed by 0 bases and 5 bases, with 9 bases remaining between them. The CDR3: CASSLVGDYQPQHF. The CDR3 DNA is TGTGCCAGCAGCTTGGTTGGGGACTATCAGCCCCAGCATTTT.

This clonotype has only a few counts. CDR3 bases: TGCGCCAGCAGCTCCTCCCGAGTGTACCAAGAGACCCAGTACTTC. Encoded protein: CASSSSRVYQETQYF. V and J are TRBV5-1 and TRBJ2-5; D gene uncertain. V shed 3 bases and J shed 0 bases, with 12 bases lying between them. From germline, CDR1 is SGHRS and CDR2 YFSETQ. This CDR3 comprises 15 residues. Full variable domain (rest looked up from reference TRBV5-1 and TRBJ2-5): KAGVTQTPRYLIKTRGQQVTLSCSPISGHRSVSWYQQTPGQGLQFLFEYFSETQRNKGNFPGRFSGRQFSNSRSEMNVSTLELGDSALYLCASSSSRVYQETQYFGPGTRLLVL.

J is TRBJ2-6 and V is TRBV12-3 or TRBV12-4, with D possibly called TRBD1 or TRBD2 (5 bases each). V was cut by 3 bases and J by 10 bases, with 19 bases left in between. The CDR3 sequence is 16 residues long. The CDR3 is CASSFVGVGVGNVLTF. In DNA form, the CDR3 reads TGTGCCAGCAGTTTCGTTGGTGTGGGGGTGGGAAACGTCCTGACTTTC.

In its sample, this clonotype was seen many times. The chain links TRBV10-3 to TRBJ1-6; the match to TRBD1 covers 8 bases. CDR3 length equals 12 residues. The junction had 3 bases not matched to a gene; V was cut back by 10 bases and J by 7 bases. Looked up from germline, CDR1 is ENHRY and CDR2 is SYGVKD. This CDR3 reads CATGTGNSPLHF. Here the CDR3 DNA reads TGTGCCACCGGGACAGGAAATTCACCCCTCCACTTT.

At least ten counts were recorded for this clonotype. V and J are TRBV3-1 and TRBJ1-1; D gene unclear. Per germline, CDR1 LGHDT and CDR2 YNNKEL (reference sequence). V was pared by 6 bases and J by 0 bases, with 8 bases between. The CDR3 sequence is 13 residues long. The CDR3 nucleotides are TGTGCCAGCAGTGCGCGGTTGAACACTGAAGCTTTCTTT. It encodes CASSARLNTEAFF.

This clonotype showed up many times. The chain is built from TRBV6-1 and TRBJ2-6, with D perhaps TRBD1 or TRBD2 (5 bases each). Germline CDR1 reads MNHNS; CDR2 reads SASEGT. The ends were cut back, 3 bases at V and 0 bases at J, with 6 bases in the middle. The CDR3 consists of 15 residues. As DNA, the CDR3 is TGTGCCAGCAGTGAGGGGGACTCTGGGGCCAACGTCCTGACTTTC. Its translation: CASSEGDSGANVLTF.

The CDR3 here is CASRREGGHGELFF. The DNA for the CDR3 is TGTGCCAGCAGGAGAGAGGGAGGGCACGGGGAGCTGTTTTTT. The J gene is TRBJ2-2, the V gene TRBV6-4, with 7 bases lining up with TRBD2. V lost 6 bases, J lost 7 bases, and 8 bases stayed unmatched. This CDR3 spans 14 amino acids. Per germline, CDR1 MRHNA and CDR2 SNTAGT.

This clonotype was found many times. V usage is TRBV24-1 and J usage is TRBJ2-3; the match to TRBD2 covers 12 bases. Germline CDR1 reads KGHDR; CDR2 reads SFDVKD. Losses at the gene ends were 5 bases for V and 4 bases for J; bases not matched to a gene: 3. The CDR3 contains 15 residues. This CDR3 reads CATSVTSGRADTQYF. The CDR3, as DNA: TGTGCCACCAGTGTGACTAGCGGGAGAGCAGATACGCAGTATTTT.

V usage is TRBV19 and J usage is TRBJ1-1; 8 nucleotides match TRBD1. CDR1 and CDR2 from the germline V gene are LNHDA and SQIVND (reference sequence). CDR3 length: 16 residues. Trimming removed 4 bases from V and 1 base from J; junction bases left unmatched: 8. The CDR3 reads CASSNGWDRPNTEAFF. In DNA form, the CDR3 reads TGTGCCAGTAGTAACGGATGGGACAGGCCGAACACTGAAGCTTTCTTT.

At least ten counts were recorded for this clonotype. The chain recombines TRBV12-3 or TRBV12-4 with TRBJ2-5; TRBD1 matches 7 bases. The CDR3 is 13 residues long. The V segment lost 6 bases and the J segment 5 bases; nucleotides outside the gene matches: 6. The CDR3 DNA reads TGTGCCAGCAGCTCCGGGACAGCCGAGACCCAGTACTTC. This translates into CASSSGTAETQYF.

This clonotype was picked up a small number of times. This chain links TRBV29-1 with TRBJ1-1; 7 positions match TRBD1. The trim removed 6 bases at V and 2 bases at J, leaving 3 bases unmatched. Looked up from germline, CDR1 is SQVTM and CDR2 is ANQGSEA. The CDR3 totals 12 residues. DNA for the CDR3: TGCAGCGTGAACAGGGGAAACACTGAAGCTTTCTTT. It specifies CSVNRGNTEAFF.